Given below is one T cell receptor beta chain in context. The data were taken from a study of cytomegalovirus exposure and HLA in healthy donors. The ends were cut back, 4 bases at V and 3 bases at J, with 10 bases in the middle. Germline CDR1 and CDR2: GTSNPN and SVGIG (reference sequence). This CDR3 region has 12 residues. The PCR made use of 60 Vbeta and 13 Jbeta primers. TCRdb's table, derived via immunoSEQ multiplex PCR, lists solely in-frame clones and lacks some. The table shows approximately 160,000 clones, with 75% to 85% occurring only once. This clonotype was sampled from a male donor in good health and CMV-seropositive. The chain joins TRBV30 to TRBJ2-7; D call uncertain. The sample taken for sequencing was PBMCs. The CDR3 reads CAWMGLNYEQYF. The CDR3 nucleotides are TGTGCCTGGATGGGCCTAAACTACGAGCAGTACTTC. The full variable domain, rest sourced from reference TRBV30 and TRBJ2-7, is SQTIHQWPATLVQPVGSPLSLECTVEGTSNPNLYWYRQAAGRGLQLLFYSVGIGQISSEVPQNLSASRPQDRQFILSSKKLLLSDSGFYLCAWMGLNYEQYFGPGTRLTVT.